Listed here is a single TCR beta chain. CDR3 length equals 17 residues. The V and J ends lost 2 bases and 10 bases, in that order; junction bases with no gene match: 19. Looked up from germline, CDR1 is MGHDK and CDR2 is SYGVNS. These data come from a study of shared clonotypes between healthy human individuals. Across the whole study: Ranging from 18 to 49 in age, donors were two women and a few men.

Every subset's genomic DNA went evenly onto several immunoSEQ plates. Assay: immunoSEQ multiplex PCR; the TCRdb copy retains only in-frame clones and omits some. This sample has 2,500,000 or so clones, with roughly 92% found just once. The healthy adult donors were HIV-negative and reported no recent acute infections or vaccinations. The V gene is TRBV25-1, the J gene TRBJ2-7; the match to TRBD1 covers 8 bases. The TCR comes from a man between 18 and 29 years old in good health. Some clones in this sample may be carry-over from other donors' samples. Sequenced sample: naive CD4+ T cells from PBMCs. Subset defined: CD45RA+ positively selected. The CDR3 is CASSEGNGTGRPSKQYF. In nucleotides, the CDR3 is TGTGCCAGCAGTGAAGGTAATGGGACAGGACGACCTTCCAAACAGTACTTC.